One sample yielded the 7 T cell receptor beta chains listed below, sequenced in a study of OX40 agonist ivuxolimab in advanced cancers. Library creation used the immunoSEQ multiplex PCR assay. The clones in this table, taken by TCRdb from immuneACCESS, are in-frame only. Not every clone is retained; where verified, under half of the shortfall comes from an unresolved V gene, and the cause of the rest is unknown. This sample is represented by tens of thousands of clones; roughly four fifths of them were singletons. Around 1.6% of the sample is taken by the ten largest. This specimen consisted of CD4+ or CD8+ T cells sorted from blood, obtained in a trial of the OX40 agonist ivuxolimab. The receptor source for this set is an adult with an advanced solid tumor such as melanoma, head and neck, liver or kidney cancer.

This clone showed up just once. The CDR3 loop reads CASSPTSSGRAYEQYF. CDR3 bases: TGTGCCAGCAGCCCAACCTCTAGCGGGAGGGCGTACGAGCAGTACTTC. V usage is TRBV5-5 and J usage is TRBJ2-7, with TRBD2 matching over 12 bases. The CDR3 has 16 residues. The germline V gene encodes CDR1 SGHKS and CDR2 YYEKEE (reference sequence). J was trimmed by 4 bases and V by 4 bases; bases with no gene match: 9.

The CDR3 coding sequence is TGTGCCAGCAGCCCCCATGTCGTCGGGGTAGGGAACACTGAAGCTTTCTTT. Amino acid sequence: CASSPHVVGVGNTEAFF. The V gene is TRBV9, the J gene TRBJ1-1; D is unclear. The CDR3 spans 17 residues. Germline V CDR1 and CDR2: SGDLS, YYNGEE. The V gene lost 4 bases and the J gene lost 1 base, with 20 bases spanning the gap.

The gene calls are TRBV6-1 and TRBJ2-5; D is perhaps TRBD1 or TRBD2 (6 bases each). There are 14 residues in the CDR3. Trimming stripped 1 base from V and 7 bases from J, with 13 bases between. Germline assignment: CDR1 MNHNS and CDR2 SASEGT. The CDR3 reads CASSEDEGGGTQYF. The CDR3 DNA follows: TGTGCCAGCAGTGAAGATGAGGGGGGCGGGACCCAGTACTTC.

The CDR3 nucleotides are TGTGCCAGCAGCCCTTCTTGGACTAGCGGTTCGGAAAATGAGCAGTTCTTC. It translates to CASSPSWTSGSENEQFF. The rearrangement links TRBV11-3 to TRBJ2-1; 10 bases agree with TRBD2. J lost 7 bases, V lost 5 bases, and 14 bases had no gene match. CDR3 length equals 17 residues. In germline, CDR1 is SGHNT, CDR2 YENEEA.

The chain is built from TRBV14 and TRBJ1-1, with no clear D. V gave up 3 bases and J gave up 1 base, with 6 bases separating them. CDR3 length: 13 amino acids. The germline gives CDR1 SGHDN, CDR2 FVKESK. CDR3 bases: TGTGCCAGCAGCCAGTTACGGAACACTGAAGCTTTCTTT. It is translated as CASSQLRNTEAFF.

This sequence joins TRBV28 and TRBJ2-2; D unclear. The V gene's germline CDR1 is MDHEN and CDR2 SYDVKM. V shed 6 bases and J shed 0 bases, with 8 bases lying between them. The CDR3 is 14 residues long. CDR3 coding DNA: TGTGCCAGCAGGTCTTACACGAACACCGGGGAGCTGTTTTTT. Amino acids: CASRSYTNTGELFF.

The chain joins TRBV10-1 to TRBJ2-1; 12 nucleotides agree with TRBD2. The junction had 3 bases not matched to a gene; V was cut back by 0 bases and J by 9 bases. The CDR3 is 15 residues long. Germline lookup yields CDR1 WNHNN and CDR2 SYGVQD (reference sequence). CDR3 protein: CASSESLAGGGEQFF. For the CDR3, the DNA is TGCGCCAGCAGTGAGTCCCTAGCGGGAGGGGGTGAGCAGTTCTTC.